This T cell receptor (beta chain) was captured in a study of T cells in localized non-small cell lung cancer. Lung adjacent to the tumor, free of atypia, was sampled at least 2 cm from its margin. The repertoire was sequenced with immunoSEQ multiplex PCR; TCRdb's copy has only in-frame clones and lacks some. The sample includes 850 to 1,000 clones, 15% to 20% of them seen just once. Study-wide findings and caveats: Across samples, adjacent lung featured a median roughly 60 of the top 100 tumor clones.

Comment on this clone: Its antigen is undetermined.

The TCR sequence derives from a woman aged 35 to 70 with stage II lung adenocarcinoma. The sample consisted of normal lung tissue next to the tumor, taken before any cancer treatment.

CDR3 protein: CASSTQQGLGYTF. DNA of the CDR3: TGTGCCAGTAGTACCCAACAGGGTTTGGGCTACACCTTC. The V gene is TRBV19, the J gene TRBJ1-2; tentatively, D is TRBD1 (6 bases). The germline V gene encodes CDR1 LNHDA and CDR2 SQIVND (reference sequence). V was shortened by 4 bases and J by 8 bases, with 14 bases between the two germline ends. CDR3 length: 13 residues.